The 15 T cell receptor beta chains reported below all come from one sample, sequenced in a study of T cells in Graves' hyperthyroidism and ophthalmopathy. Template material for amplifying TCR beta CDR3 regions consisted of RNA transcripts. Researchers ran a first-round RT-PCR on the TCR CDR3 using the HTBI primer set. TCRdb re-called the multiplex PCR reads through MiXCR, storing one row per CDR3 protein. The data contain roughly 800,000 distinct CDR3 sequences, 35% to 40% of them singletons. Material for sequencing was blood. These TCRs come from a man aged 18 to 30 with Graves' hyperthyroidism.

This clonotype came up a few times. The chain recombines TRBV7-8 with TRBJ2-5; D is perhaps TRBD2 (6 bases). V lost 2 bases, J lost 1 base, and 17 bases lay in between. The V gene's germline CDR1 is SGHVS and CDR2 FQNEAQ. The CDR3 sequence is 17 residues long. The CDR3 sequence: CASSLSRGGSFQETQYF. DNA for the CDR3: TGTGCCAGCAGCTTAAGTCGTGGGGGGTCATTCCAAGAGACCCAGTACTTC. Full variable domain (rest looked up from reference TRBV7-8 and TRBJ2-5): GAGVSQSPRYKVAKRGQDVALRCDPISGHVSLFWYQQALGQGPEFLTYFQNEAQLDKSGLPSDRFFAERPEGSVSTLKIQRTQQEDSAVYLCASSLSRGGSFQETQYFGPGTRLLVL.

This clonotype has a count of ten or more. This rearrangement joins TRBV7-8 to TRBJ1-6, with unresolved D. Between the trimmed V and J ends, which lost 2 bases and 10 bases, there was a span of 9 bases. Germline CDR1 is SGHVS and CDR2 is FQNEAQ. The CDR3 totals 13 residues. This CDR3 is CASSLYVGSPLHF. As DNA, the CDR3 is TGTGCCAGCAGCTTATATGTTGGCTCACCCCTCCACTTT.

The table lists this clonotype with a count of one. V is TRBV5-1 and J is TRBJ1-1; D unresolved. The germline V gene encodes CDR1 SGHRS and CDR2 YFSETQ. CDR3 length: 15 residues. Trimming took 6 bases from V and 2 from J, leaving 17 bases between them. In nucleotides, the CDR3 is TGCGCCAGCAAGTGGGGATTTCAGGCTAACACTGAAGCTTTCTTT. It translates to CASKWGFQANTEAFF.

This clonotype appeared a few times. The rearrangement uses TRBV5-1 and TRBJ1-1; TRBD1 agrees at 7 bases. This CDR3 is built from 13 residues. Germline V gene lookup returns CDR1 SGHRS and CDR2 YFSETQ. J lost 3 bases, V lost 5 bases, and 4 bases had no gene match. CDR3 sequence: CASRVTGDTEAFF. The CDR3, as DNA: TGCGCCAGCAGAGTAACAGGGGACACTGAAGCTTTCTTT.

This clonotype has at least ten counts. This chain joins TRBV7-8 and TRBJ1-2; D is unclear. The CDR3 covers 14 residues. The V end lost 2 bases, the J end lost 2 bases, and 9 bases lay between the germline ends. Germline CDR1 is SGHVS and CDR2 is FQNEAQ. The CDR3 loop is CASSLRAPNYGYTF. The DNA of the CDR3 is TGTGCCAGCAGCTTAAGGGCCCCCAACTATGGCTACACCTTC.

This chain connects TRBV19 to TRBJ1-5; tentatively, D is TRBD1 (5 bases). Looked up from germline, CDR1 is LNHDA and CDR2 is SQIVND (reference sequence). V lost 9 bases, J lost 0 bases, and 21 bases lay in between. The CDR3 is made up of 17 amino acids. DNA for the CDR3: TGTGCCAGCAGCTTGGGGGGAGCCGTTTATAGCAATCAGCCCCAGCATTTT. It specifies CASSLGGAVYSNQPQHF.

Turning to this clonotype: A read error may produce the germline difference seen at one junction end. CDR3 nucleotides: TGTGCCATCAGTTACAACCCGCAGGGATACGGCTACACCTTC. Protein sequence: CAISYNPQGYGYTF. J is TRBJ1-2 and V is TRBV6-5; possible D gene TRBD1, 5 bases. From germline, CDR1 is MNHEY and CDR2 SVGAGI. The CDR3 contains 14 residues.

The rearrangement links TRBV12-3 or TRBV12-4 to TRBJ2-2, with D hard to call. The CDR3 runs to 13 residues. The V and J ends lost 3 bases and 9 bases respectively, with 11 bases between them. The CDR3 loop is CASSFSSERELFF. CDR3 bases: TGTGCCAGCAGTTTCTCATCGGAGAGGGAGCTGTTTTTT.

The chain employs TRBV20-1 and TRBJ1-1; 10 bases fit TRBD1. The CDR3 extends over 14 amino acids. The germline V gene has CDR1 DFQATT and CDR2 SNEGSKA (reference sequence). The ends lost 6 bases at V and 3 bases at J; junction bases unmatched: 7. CDR3 bases: TGCAGTGCCCGGACAGGGGGGATGTACACTGAAGCTTTCTTT. Translation: CSARTGGMYTEAFF.

V is TRBV11-2 and J is TRBJ2-2, with D perhaps being TRBD1 or TRBD2 (5 bases each). V lost 8 bases and J lost 5, with 15 bases in between. Germline loops: CDR1 SGHAT, CDR2 FQNNGV. The CDR3 contains 14 residues. The CDR3 DNA is TGTGCCAGCGCCGAGTCGGGGACGACCGGGGAGCTGTTTTTT. As protein: CASAESGTTGELFF.

This clonotype was seen more than once but under ten times. J is TRBJ2-3 and V is TRBV24-1; no clear D gene. V lost 0 bases, J lost 11 bases, and 8 bases lay in between. Germline CDR1 reads KGHDR; CDR2 reads SFDVKD. The CDR3 length is 12 residues. CDR3 sequence: CATSDLKGWQYF. DNA for the CDR3: TGTGCCACCAGTGATTTGAAGGGATGGCAGTATTTT.

This clonotype was seen at least ten times. The V gene is TRBV29-1, the J gene TRBJ2-2; TRBD2 is a possible D gene (5 bases). Germline CDR1 is SQVTM and CDR2 is ANQGSEA. The CDR3 is 13 amino acids. V was cut by 3 bases and J by 5 bases, with 10 bases left in between. CDR3 sequence: CSVEEALTGELFF. The CDR3 region has the DNA TGCAGCGTTGAGGAGGCGTTGACCGGGGAGCTGTTTTTT.

The chain couples TRBV10-3 to TRBJ1-5; 7 positions match TRBD1. The CDR3 is 14 residues long. The germline gives CDR1 ENHRY, CDR2 SYGVKD. Trimming cost V 5 bases and J 5 bases; bases outside gene matches: 6. CDR3 sequence: CAISSQDRYQPQHF. The CDR3 DNA reads TGTGCCATCAGTTCCCAGGACAGGTATCAGCCCCAGCATTTT.

CDR3 in DNA: TGTGCCAGCAGCTTATTGAAGTTCACTGAAGCTTTCTTT. This translates into CASSLLKFTEAFF. The chain has TRBV11-3 and TRBJ1-1; no reliable D call. Germline V lookup: CDR1 SGHNT, CDR2 YENEEA. V shed 2 bases and J shed 4 bases, with 8 bases lying between them. This CDR3 spans 13 amino acids.

The chain links TRBV11-2 to TRBJ2-5; tentative D call: TRBD1 (7 bases). The ends were cut back, 0 bases at V and 4 bases at J, with 12 bases in the middle. The CDR3 is made up of 15 amino acids. Per germline, CDR1 SGHAT and CDR2 FQNNGV. The CDR3 bases are TGTGCCAGCAGCTTAGACAGGGGGGACGGAGAGACCCAGTACTTC. It encodes CASSLDRGDGETQYF.